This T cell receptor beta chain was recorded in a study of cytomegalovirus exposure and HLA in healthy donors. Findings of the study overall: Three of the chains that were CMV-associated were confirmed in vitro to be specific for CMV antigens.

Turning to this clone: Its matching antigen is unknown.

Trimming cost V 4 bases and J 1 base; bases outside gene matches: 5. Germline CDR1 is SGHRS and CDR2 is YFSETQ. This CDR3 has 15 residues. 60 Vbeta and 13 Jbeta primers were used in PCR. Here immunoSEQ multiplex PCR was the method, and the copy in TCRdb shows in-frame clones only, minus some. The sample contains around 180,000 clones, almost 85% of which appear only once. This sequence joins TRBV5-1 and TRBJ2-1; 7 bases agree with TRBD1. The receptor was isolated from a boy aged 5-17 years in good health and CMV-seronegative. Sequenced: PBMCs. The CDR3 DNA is TGCGCCAGCAGCATGGGACAGTCTTCCTACAATGAGCAGTTCTTC. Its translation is CASSMGQSSYNEQFF.